Listed below are T cell receptor beta chains from one sample, sequenced in a study of shared clonotypes between healthy human individuals. Assay: immunoSEQ multiplex PCR; the TCRdb copy retains only in-frame clones and omits some. The sample lists some 1,100,000 clones, around three quarters occurring once. The specimen sequenced was memory CD4+ T cells from PBMCs. These receptor sequences come from a man younger than 35 in good health. Some clones in this sample may be carry-over from other donors' samples. Both conserved end residues are part of each CDR3. D genes are given only for firm matches. A clone size is listed for some rows: how often the clone was seen (once, few, many), or a class if it is expanded.

D gene: NA
V gene: TRBV30
J gene: TRBJ1-4
clone size: NA
CDR3 DNA: TGTGCCTGGAGTGGGGGGGCATGGGAAAAACTGTTTTTT
CDR3 protein: CAWSGGAWEKLFF

D gene: NA
V gene: TRBV7-9
J gene: TRBJ2-3
clone size: once
CDR3 DNA: TGTGCCAGCAGCTTGAGGCGGTCCACAGATACGCAGTATTTT
CDR3 protein: CASSLRRSTDTQYF

D gene: NA
V gene: TRBV30
J gene: TRBJ1-1
clone size: NA
CDR3 DNA: TGTGCCTGGAGTGTACCGCCGGGGGGGGAAGCTTTCTTT
CDR3 protein: CAWSVPPGGEAFF

D gene: TRBD2
V gene: TRBV7-2
J gene: TRBJ2-7
clone size: NA
CDR3 DNA: TGTGCCAGCAGCCCGGGCGGGAGACACTACGAGCAGTACTTC
CDR3 protein: CASSPGGRHYEQYF

D gene: NA
V gene: TRBV6-6
J gene: TRBJ2-3
clone size: NA
CDR3 DNA: TGTGCCAGCAGCTGGGACTCCTTGCGCACAGATACGCAGTATTTT
CDR3 protein: CASSWDSLRTDTQYF

D gene: NA
V gene: TRBV5-6
J gene: TRBJ1-4
clone size: NA
CDR3 DNA: TGTGCCAGCAGCCGATTCAATGAAAAACTGTTTTTT
CDR3 protein: CASSRFNEKLFF

D gene: TRBD2
V gene: TRBV2
J gene: TRBJ2-1
clone size: NA
CDR3 DNA: TGTGCCAGCAGGACTAGCGGGAGTTTGGGTGAGCAGTTCTTC
CDR3 protein: CASRTSGSLGEQFF

D gene: NA
V gene: TRBV7-8
J gene: TRBJ1-3
clone size: NA
CDR3 DNA: TGTGCCAGCAGCAGTGGGGCCTCTGGAAACACCATATATTTT
CDR3 protein: CASSSGASGNTIYF

D gene: NA
V gene: TRBV5-1
J gene: TRBJ1-3
clone size: NA
CDR3 DNA: TGCGCCAGCAGCTGGGACGGTCGCTCTGGAAACACCATATATTTT
CDR3 protein: CASSWDGRSGNTIYF

D gene: TRBD1
V gene: TRBV28
J gene: TRBJ2-3
clone size: NA
CDR3 DNA: TGTGCCAGCAGTTTTGGACAGGGACGAAATACGCAGTATTTT
CDR3 protein: CASSFGQGRNTQYF

D gene: NA
V gene: TRBV2
J gene: TRBJ2-7
clone size: NA
CDR3 DNA: TGTGCCAGCGGGGGCCAAGGGTACGAGCAGTACTTC
CDR3 protein: CASGGQGYEQYF

D gene: NA
V gene: TRBV5-1
J gene: TRBJ2-1
clone size: few
CDR3 DNA: TGCGCCAGCAGCTTGGAGGCGGGATCCTACAATGAGCAGTTCTTC
CDR3 protein: CASSLEAGSYNEQFF

D gene: TRBD2
V gene: TRBV29-1
J gene: TRBJ2-1
clone size: NA
CDR3 DNA: TGCAGCGTTGAGGGCGGACTAGCTGGTATTGGTAATGAGCAGTTCTTC
CDR3 protein: CSVEGGLAGIGNEQFF

D gene: NA
V gene: TRBV21-1
J gene: TRBJ2-3
clone size: NA
CDR3 DNA: TGTGCCAGCAGCAATAGGACCAGCACAGATACGCAGTATTTT
CDR3 protein: CASSNRTSTDTQYF

D gene: NA
V gene: TRBV5-4
J gene: TRBJ2-2
clone size: NA
CDR3 DNA: TGTGCCAGCAGCCTTAACACCGGGGAGCTGTTTTTT
CDR3 protein: CASSLNTGELFF

D gene: NA
V gene: TRBV7-9
J gene: TRBJ2-5
clone size: NA
CDR3 DNA: TGTGCCAGCAGCTTAGCTGGGGGCCAAGAGACCCAGTACTTC
CDR3 protein: CASSLAGGQETQYF

D gene: NA
V gene: TRBV5-8
J gene: TRBJ1-1
clone size: NA
CDR3 DNA: TGTGCCAGCAGCTTGCCAGGGGCAGAGGGTACTGAAGCTTTCTTT
CDR3 protein: CASSLPGAEGTEAFF

D gene: NA
V gene: TRBV6-1
J gene: TRBJ2-2
clone size: NA
CDR3 DNA: TGTGCCAGCAGTCGCTCGGGTACCGGGGAGCTGTTTTTT
CDR3 protein: CASSRSGTGELFF

D gene: NA
V gene: TRBV5-1
J gene: TRBJ2-7
clone size: NA
CDR3 DNA: TGCGCCAGCAGCTTGTGGGCAGAGTCGACCTACGAGCAGTACTTC
CDR3 protein: CASSLWAESTYEQYF

D gene: NA
V gene: TRBV11-2
J gene: TRBJ2-3
clone size: NA
CDR3 DNA: TGTGCCAGCAGCTTAGATCCGGGTCGCGGCACAGATACGCAGTATTTT
CDR3 protein: CASSLDPGRGTDTQYF

D gene: TRBD2
V gene: TRBV19
J gene: TRBJ2-6
clone size: once
CDR3 DNA: TGTGCCAGCCGGAGCGGGGGGCTTGGGGCCAACGTCCTGACTTTC
CDR3 protein: CASRSGGLGANVLTF

D gene: TRBD2
V gene: TRBV5-1
J gene: TRBJ2-7
clone size: once
CDR3 DNA: TGCGCCAGCAGTCCGGGACTAGCGACCCACGAGCAGTACTTC
CDR3 protein: CASSPGLATHEQYF

D gene: NA
V gene: TRBV7-8
J gene: TRBJ2-2
clone size: once
CDR3 DNA: TGTGCCAGCAGCTCATCCCGGGCCTCAACCGGGGAGCTGTTTTTT
CDR3 protein: CASSSSRASTGELFF

D gene: NA
V gene: TRBV7-2
J gene: TRBJ2-2
clone size: NA
CDR3 DNA: TGTGCCAGCAGCCTCCGACTGTACACCGGGGAGCTGTTTTTT
CDR3 protein: CASSLRLYTGELFF

D gene: TRBD1
V gene: TRBV5-1
J gene: TRBJ2-7
clone size: NA
CDR3 DNA: TGCGCCAGCAGCTGGGACAGGGACGAGCAGTACTTC
CDR3 protein: CASSWDRDEQYF

D gene: NA
V gene: TRBV29-1
J gene: TRBJ2-7
clone size: NA
CDR3 DNA: TGCAGCGTTGGGGGGCAGGGACCCTCCTACGAGCAGTACTTC
CDR3 protein: CSVGGQGPSYEQYF

D gene: NA
V gene: TRBV28
J gene: TRBJ1-4
clone size: NA
CDR3 DNA: TGTGCCAGCAGTTTAGGAGTTTCTGGTGAAAAACTGTTTTTT
CDR3 protein: CASSLGVSGEKLFF

D gene: NA
V gene: TRBV5-4
J gene: TRBJ1-2
clone size: NA
CDR3 DNA: TGTGCCAGCAGATCCCTGGGAAGTAACTATGGCTACACCTTC
CDR3 protein: CASRSLGSNYGYTF

D gene: NA
V gene: TRBV27
J gene: TRBJ2-3
clone size: NA
CDR3 DNA: TGTGCCCGCGCCTACCCACAGAACTACTACACAGATACGCAGTATTTT
CDR3 protein: CARAYPQNYYTDTQYF

D gene: TRBD1
V gene: TRBV19
J gene: TRBJ2-7
clone size: NA
CDR3 DNA: TGTGCCAGTAGTCTACGGACAGGGTCAACCGTCTACGAGCAGTACTTC
CDR3 protein: CASSLRTGSTVYEQYF

D gene: NA
V gene: TRBV14
J gene: TRBJ2-7
clone size: few
CDR3 DNA: TGTGCCAGCAGCCAACAAACGCGGGCCTACGAGCAGTACTTC
CDR3 protein: CASSQQTRAYEQYF

D gene: TRBD1
V gene: TRBV5-1
J gene: TRBJ1-2
clone size: NA
CDR3 DNA: TGCGCCAGCAGCTTGGCGGTAGGGGACAGGGCATATGGCTACACCTTC
CDR3 protein: CASSLAVGDRAYGYTF

D gene: NA
V gene: TRBV27
J gene: TRBJ1-1
clone size: NA
CDR3 DNA: TGTGCCAGCATGGGGAGGCTCGCTAAGGTCACTGAAGCTTTCTTT
CDR3 protein: CASMGRLAKVTEAFF

D gene: NA
V gene: TRBV7-2
J gene: TRBJ2-2
clone size: NA
CDR3 DNA: TGTGCCAGCAGCTTGGGACGGGCCGGGGAGCTGTTTTTT
CDR3 protein: CASSLGRAGELFF

D gene: NA
V gene: TRBV10-1
J gene: TRBJ1-1
clone size: NA
CDR3 DNA: TGCGCCAGCAGTATTATGGTTGGGACTGAAGCTTTCTTT
CDR3 protein: CASSIMVGTEAFF

D gene: NA
V gene: TRBV18
J gene: TRBJ1-6
clone size: NA
CDR3 DNA: TGTGCCAGCTCACCCGGTTCGAATTCACCCCTCCACTTT
CDR3 protein: CASSPGSNSPLHF

D gene: TRBD1
V gene: TRBV5-1
J gene: TRBJ2-7
clone size: NA
CDR3 DNA: TGCGCCAGCAGCGCGACAGGGGAACCCTACGAGCAGTACTTC
CDR3 protein: CASSATGEPYEQYF

D gene: NA
V gene: TRBV7-9
J gene: TRBJ1-2
clone size: NA
CDR3 DNA: TGTGCCAGCAGCATAGAGGTGTTAGGGGACTATGGCTACACCTTC
CDR3 protein: CASSIEVLGDYGYTF

D gene: NA
V gene: TRBV28
J gene: TRBJ1-6
clone size: many
CDR3 DNA: TGTGCCAGCAGTTTACAGGGACCTAATTCACCCCTCCACTTT
CDR3 protein: CASSLQGPNSPLHF

D gene: NA
V gene: TRBV30
J gene: TRBJ2-1
clone size: NA
CDR3 DNA: TGTGCCTGGAGTGATAACGATGAGCAGTTCTTC
CDR3 protein: CAWSDNDEQFF

D gene: NA
V gene: TRBV5-6
J gene: TRBJ1-2
clone size: NA
CDR3 DNA: TGTGCCAGCGCAGTAGGGCGAGGCGGCTACACCTTC
CDR3 protein: CASAVGRGGYTF

D gene: NA
V gene: TRBV5-1
J gene: TRBJ2-2
clone size: NA
CDR3 DNA: TGCGCCAGCAGCTTTACTGGAACCGGTTACACCGGGGAGCTGTTTTTT
CDR3 protein: CASSFTGTGYTGELFF

D gene: TRBD1
V gene: TRBV12-5
J gene: TRBJ2-1
clone size: NA
CDR3 DNA: TGTGCTAGTGGTTTAGGCTTACAGGGGTACAATGAGCAGTTCTTC
CDR3 protein: CASGLGLQGYNEQFF

D gene: NA
V gene: TRBV7-3
J gene: TRBJ1-2
clone size: once
CDR3 DNA: TGTGCCAGCAGCTTGGACAGTGGCTATGGCTACACCTTC
CDR3 protein: CASSLDSGYGYTF

D gene: NA
V gene: TRBV5-1
J gene: TRBJ2-3
clone size: NA
CDR3 DNA: TGCGCCAGCAGCTTCAGGGCCATCACAGATACGCAGTATTTT
CDR3 protein: CASSFRAITDTQYF

D gene: TRBD2
V gene: TRBV10-3
J gene: TRBJ2-5
clone size: NA
CDR3 DNA: TGTGCCATCAGAGGACTAGCGGGAGTAGAGACCCAGTACTTC
CDR3 protein: CAIRGLAGVETQYF

D gene: NA
V gene: TRBV2
J gene: TRBJ2-2
clone size: NA
CDR3 DNA: TGTGCCAGCAGTGATCAGGGGCCCTCGAACACCGGGGAGCTGTTTTTT
CDR3 protein: CASSDQGPSNTGELFF

D gene: NA
V gene: TRBV2
J gene: TRBJ2-1
clone size: NA
CDR3 DNA: TGTGCCAGCATTAGGGAGACATCCGTATCAGTCGGGCAGTTCTTC
CDR3 protein: CASIRETSVSVGQFF

D gene: NA
V gene: TRBV5-5
J gene: TRBJ1-2
clone size: few
CDR3 DNA: TGTGCCAGCAGCTCACAGGGAGATAACTATGGCTACACCTTC
CDR3 protein: CASSSQGDNYGYTF

D gene: NA
V gene: TRBV2
J gene: TRBJ2-7
clone size: NA
CDR3 DNA: TGTGCCAGCACGCAGGGGCCCTACTCCTACGAGCAGTACTTC
CDR3 protein: CASTQGPYSYEQYF

D gene: NA
V gene: TRBV5-4
J gene: TRBJ2-5
clone size: NA
CDR3 DNA: TGTGCCAGCAGCTTGGGTACTGGCAGACAAGAGACCCAGTACTTC
CDR3 protein: CASSLGTGRQETQYF

D gene: NA
V gene: TRBV28
J gene: TRBJ2-1
clone size: NA
CDR3 DNA: TGTGCCAGCAGTTTGGACTCCTACAATGAGCAGTTCTTC
CDR3 protein: CASSLDSYNEQFF

D gene: TRBD2
V gene: TRBV10-3
J gene: TRBJ2-7
clone size: NA
CDR3 DNA: TGTGCCATCAGTGGGGGACTAGCGGGAGGGCACTCCTACGAGCAGTACTTC
CDR3 protein: CAISGGLAGGHSYEQYF

D gene: TRBD1
V gene: TRBV4-1
J gene: TRBJ1-5
clone size: NA
CDR3 DNA: TGCGCCAGCAGCCGGGGACAGGGAGACACTCAGCCCCAGCATTTT
CDR3 protein: CASSRGQGDTQPQHF